This TCR beta chain was found in a study of T cell repertoires in ileal Crohn's disease. Assay used: immunoSEQ multiplex PCR; TCRdb lists only in-frame clones, some missing. This sample has about 13,000 clones, with roughly 73% found just once. Indicated time point: neoterminal ileum biopsy at postoperative endoscopy, about 6 months after surgery. Adults with ileal or ileocolonic Crohn's disease and an indication for resection were eligible. The CDR3 runs 16 residues. The sample taken for sequencing was ileal tissue. This receptor was identified in an adult with Crohn's disease. The rearrangement joins TRBV21-1 to TRBJ2-1; the table's D call TRBD1 went unverified against the DNA. TRBV21-1 is designated a pseudogene. DNA for the CDR3: TGTGCCAGCAGCAAAGGGGGAGACAGGGCTTACAATGAGCAGTTCTTC. Translation gives CASSKGGDRAYNEQFF.